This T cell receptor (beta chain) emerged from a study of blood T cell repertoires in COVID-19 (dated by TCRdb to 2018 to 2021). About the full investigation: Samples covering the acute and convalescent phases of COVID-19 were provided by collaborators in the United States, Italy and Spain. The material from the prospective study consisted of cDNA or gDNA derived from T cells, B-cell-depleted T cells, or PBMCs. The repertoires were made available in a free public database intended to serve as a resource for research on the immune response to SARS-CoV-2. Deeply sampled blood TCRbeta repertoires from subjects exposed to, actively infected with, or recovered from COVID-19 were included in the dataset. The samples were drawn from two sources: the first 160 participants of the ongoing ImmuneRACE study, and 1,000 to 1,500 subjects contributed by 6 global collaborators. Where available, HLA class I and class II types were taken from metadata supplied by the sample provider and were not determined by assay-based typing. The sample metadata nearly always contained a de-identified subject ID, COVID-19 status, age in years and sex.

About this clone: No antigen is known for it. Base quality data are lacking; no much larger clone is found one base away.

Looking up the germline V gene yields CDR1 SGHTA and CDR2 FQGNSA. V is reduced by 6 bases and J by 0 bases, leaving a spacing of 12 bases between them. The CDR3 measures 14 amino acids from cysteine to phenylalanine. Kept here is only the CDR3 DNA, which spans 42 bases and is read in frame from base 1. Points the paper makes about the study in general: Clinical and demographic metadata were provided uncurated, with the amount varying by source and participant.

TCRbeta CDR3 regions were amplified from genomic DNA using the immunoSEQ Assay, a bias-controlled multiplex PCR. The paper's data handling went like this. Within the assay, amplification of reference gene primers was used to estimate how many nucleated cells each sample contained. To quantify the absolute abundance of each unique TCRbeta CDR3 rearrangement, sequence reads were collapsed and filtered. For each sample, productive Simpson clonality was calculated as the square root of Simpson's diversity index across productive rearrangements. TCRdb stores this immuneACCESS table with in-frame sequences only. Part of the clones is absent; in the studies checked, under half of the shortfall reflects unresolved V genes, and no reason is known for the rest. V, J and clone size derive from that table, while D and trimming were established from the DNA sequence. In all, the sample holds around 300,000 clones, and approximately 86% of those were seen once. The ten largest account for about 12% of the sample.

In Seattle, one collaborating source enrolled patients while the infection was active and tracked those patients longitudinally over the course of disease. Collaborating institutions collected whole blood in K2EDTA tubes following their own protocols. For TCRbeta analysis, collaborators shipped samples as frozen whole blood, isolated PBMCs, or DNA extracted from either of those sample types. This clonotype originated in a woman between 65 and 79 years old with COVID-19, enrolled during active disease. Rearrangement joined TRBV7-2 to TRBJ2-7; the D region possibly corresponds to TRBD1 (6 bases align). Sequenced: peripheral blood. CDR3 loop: CASRDSDSSYEQYF. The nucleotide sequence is TGTGCCAGCAGGGACAGTGACAGCTCCTACGAGCAGTACTTC.